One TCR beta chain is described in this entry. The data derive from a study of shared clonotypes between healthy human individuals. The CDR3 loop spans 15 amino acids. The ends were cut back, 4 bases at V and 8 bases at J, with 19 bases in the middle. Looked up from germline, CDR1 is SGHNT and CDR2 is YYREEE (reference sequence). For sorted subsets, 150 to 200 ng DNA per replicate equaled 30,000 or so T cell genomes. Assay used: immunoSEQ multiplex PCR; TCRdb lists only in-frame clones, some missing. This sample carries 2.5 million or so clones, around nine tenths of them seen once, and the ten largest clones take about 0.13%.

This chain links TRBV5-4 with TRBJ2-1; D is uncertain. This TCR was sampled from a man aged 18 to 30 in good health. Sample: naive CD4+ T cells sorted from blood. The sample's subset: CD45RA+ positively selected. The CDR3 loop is CASSRSGQYLDEQFF. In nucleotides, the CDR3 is TGTGCCAGCAGCCGCTCTGGCCAGTATCTTGATGAGCAGTTCTTC.